These 16 T cell receptor beta chains originate from one sample sequenced in a study of cytomegalovirus exposure and HLA in healthy donors. Data came from immunoSEQ multiplex PCR; TCRdb stores just in-frame clones and leaves some out. The sample carries about 360,000 clones, more than 80% recorded once. The sequenced sample consisted of PBMCs. These receptors all stem from a woman aged 18-35 years in good health and CMV-seronegative.

The chain combines TRBV10-3 with TRBJ1-5, with a weak D call TRBD1 (6 bases). Deletions cut 10 bases from V and 0 bases from J, with 13 bases between. CDR3 length: 14 residues. Germline-derived CDR1 and CDR2 are ENHRY and SYGVKD. The CDR3, as DNA: TGTGCCACCGCGGACAGCTATAGCAATCAGCCCCAGCATTTT. Protein: CATADSYSNQPQHF.

This rearrangement joins TRBV27 to TRBJ2-7; TRBD1 agrees at 7 bases. The CDR3 runs 16 residues. The germline V gene encodes CDR1 MNHEY and CDR2 SMNVEV (reference sequence). V trimming: 5 bases; J trimming: 5 bases; junction bases outside the gene matches: 15. The chain's CDR3 is CASSQGVLFRQDEQYF. CDR3 nucleotide sequence: TGTGCCAGCAGTCAGGGGGTACTTTTTCGGCAGGACGAGCAGTACTTC.

The chain combines TRBV10-3 with TRBJ2-3, with 8 bases aligning to TRBD2. CDR3 length: 15 residues. The V gene end was trimmed by 5 bases and the J gene end by 5 bases; junction bases not matched to a gene: 9. The germline gives CDR1 ENHRY, CDR2 SYGVKD. The chain's CDR3 is CAISSREGRGDTQYF. The DNA for the CDR3 is TGTGCCATCAGTTCACGGGAGGGCCGAGGAGATACGCAGTATTTT.

CDR3 sequence reads: CASSLGTLTDTQYF. As DNA, the CDR3 is TGCGCCAGCAGCTTGGGGACTCTCACAGATACGCAGTATTTT. This sequence joins TRBV5-1 and TRBJ2-3, with D possibly matching TRBD2 (5 bases). Germline V gene data show CDR1 as SGHRS and CDR2 as YFSETQ. V was shortened by 0 bases and J by 2 bases, with 7 bases between the two germline ends. The CDR3 length is 14 residues.

The table lists this clone with a few counts. The V gene is TRBV6-1, the J gene TRBJ1-6; 7 nucleotides agree with TRBD1. V was pared by 7 bases and J by 8 bases, with 11 bases of the junction left unmatched. The CDR3 loop spans 15 amino acids. Germline V gives CDR1 MNHNS, CDR2 SASEGT. CDR3 in DNA: TGTGCCAGCAATAAACCGGGACAGCAGGATTCACCCCTCCACTTT. It encodes CASNKPGQQDSPLHF.

The chain combines TRBV28 with TRBJ2-7, with D possibly being TRBD2 (6 bases). The V gene lost 6 bases and the J gene lost 4 bases, with 19 bases spanning the gap. There are 15 residues in the CDR3. Germline V gene lookup returns CDR1 MDHEN and CDR2 SYDVKM. CDR3 region: CASSRSGEAGYEQYF. Here the CDR3 DNA reads TGTGCCAGCAGCCGGTCCGGGGAGGCGGGGTACGAGCAGTACTTC.

J is TRBJ2-7 and V is TRBV28, with TRBD2 matching 8 bases. V lost 4 bases, J lost 4 bases, and 9 bases stayed unmatched. The germline CDR1 and CDR2 sequences are MDHEN and SYDVKM. This CDR3 spans 15 amino acids. The CDR3 DNA follows: TGTGCCAGCAGTTCCGCCGGGACTAGTCTTTACGAGCAGTACTTC. Translation: CASSSAGTSLYEQYF.

This clone occurred many times. The chain combines TRBV30 with TRBJ2-2; no reliable D call. V was pared by 0 bases and J by 6 bases, with 11 bases between. This CDR3 has 14 amino acids. Germline loops: CDR1 GTSNPN, CDR2 SVGIG (reference sequence). The chain's CDR3 is CAWSVLVGAGELFF. The CDR3 DNA is TGTGCCTGGAGTGTATTAGTCGGAGCCGGGGAGCTGTTTTTT.

This clone showed up just a few times. CDR3 sequence (DNA): TGTGCCAGCAGCTTATATACGGCGGGCGGAGCGAACACCGGGGAGCTGTTTTTT. Translated: CASSLYTAGGANTGELFF. The V call is TRBV11-3, the J call TRBJ2-2, with D perhaps TRBD2 (5 bases). Germline CDR1 SGHNT, CDR2 YENEEA. V lost 2 bases and J 0 bases, leaving 16 bases between the germline ends. The CDR3 sequence is 18 residues long.

The chain combines TRBV19 with TRBJ1-2; D perhaps matches TRBD1 (5 bases). The CDR3 is 15 residues long. CDR1 LNHDA and CDR2 SQIVND come from the germline V gene (reference sequence). V gave up 2 bases and J gave up 4 bases, with 14 bases separating them. The CDR3 nucleotides read TGTGCCAGTAGTATACTGGGGCGGATGCCCTATGGCTACACCTTC. Its protein is CASSILGRMPYGYTF.

V is TRBV27 and J is TRBJ2-3, with a weak D call TRBD2 (6 bases). The CDR3 totals 15 residues. In germline, CDR1 is MNHEY, CDR2 SMNVEV (reference sequence). V lost 4 bases and J lost 3, with 14 bases in between. The CDR3 is CASSSSAGGTDTQYF. CDR3 nucleotide sequence: TGTGCCAGCAGTTCCTCAGCGGGTGGGACAGATACGCAGTATTTT.

This clone appeared a single time. Other nucleotide sequences from this sample produce the same CDR3. Here the CDR3 DNA reads TGTGCCAGCAGCCCCGGCTACGAGCAGTACTTC. The encoded protein is CASSPGYEQYF. The chain links TRBV9 to TRBJ2-7; D is unresolved. Per the germline V gene, CDR1 is SGDLS and CDR2 is YYNGEE. The CDR3 spans 11 residues. V lost 4 bases to trimming and J lost 3 bases, with 5 bases between them.

This rearrangement joins TRBV7-9 to TRBJ1-1, with D hard to call. CDR3 length: 12 amino acids. The V end lost 7 bases, the J end lost 5 bases, and 11 bases lay between the germline ends. CDR1 is SEHNR and CDR2 is FQNEAQ in the germline V gene (reference sequence). CDR3 sequence reads: CASIPGGTEAFF. The CDR3 nucleotides are TGTGCCAGCATCCCAGGAGGGACTGAAGCTTTCTTT. Full variable domain (missing parts from reference TRBV7-9 and TRBJ1-1): DTGVSQNPRHKITKRGQNVTFRCDPISEHNRLYWYRQTLGQGPEFLTYFQNEAQLEKSRLLSDRFSAERPKGSFSTLEIQRTEQGDSAMYLCASIPGGTEAFFGQGTRLTVV.

The chain has TRBV5-6 and TRBJ2-3, with D possibly being TRBD2 (5 bases). The CDR3 consists of 15 residues. V lost 2 bases to trimming and J lost 1 base, with 11 bases between them. In germline, CDR1 is SGHDT, CDR2 YYEEEE. The CDR3 loop reads CASSLIAGGTDTQYF. CDR3 in DNA: TGTGCCAGCAGCTTAATTGCCGGGGGCACAGATACGCAGTATTTT.

V usage is TRBV6-5 and J usage is TRBJ2-7, with 7 bases fitting TRBD1. The junction had 3 bases not matched to a gene; V was cut back by 5 bases and J by 2 bases. The germline V gene has CDR1 MNHEY and CDR2 SVGAGI. The CDR3 is made up of 13 amino acids. CDR3 protein: CASSRDSTYEQYF. The CDR3 coding sequence is TGTGCCAGCAGTCGGGACAGTACCTACGAGCAGTACTTC.

The V gene is TRBV4-1, the J gene TRBJ1-5; TRBD1 might be the D (6 bases). Trimming took 4 bases from V and 3 from J, leaving 13 bases between them. The CDR3 consists of 15 residues. The germline CDR1 and CDR2 sequences are MGHRA and YSYEKL. The CDR3: CASSPRQESNQPQHF. The CDR3 DNA reads TGCGCCAGCAGCCCCCGACAGGAATCCAATCAGCCCCAGCATTTT.